This TCR beta chain was sequenced for a study of T cell responses to AZD1222 COVID-19 vaccine. From germline, CDR1 is LNHDA and CDR2 SQIVND (reference sequence). J gave up 8 bases and V 4 bases, and 7 bases lay outside the gene matches. The CDR3 consists of 15 residues. Generated by immunoSEQ multiplex PCR, the TCRdb table keeps only in-frame clones and is missing some. The sample records 90,000 to 150,000 clones, about 85% being singletons. Broader study findings: Close to half of all spike-specific TCRs reportedly target regions of the variants that are unmutated.

As to this clone: The target antigen is unknown.

The receptor comes from an adult in good health. The V call is TRBV19, the J call TRBJ2-1; 11 bases line up with TRBD2. The starting material was peripheral blood, obtained on day 0 of AZD1222 vaccination. The CDR3 loop reads CASSTPSGGPYEQFF. CDR3 in DNA: TGTGCCAGTAGTACGCCTAGCGGGGGGCCATATGAGCAGTTCTTC.